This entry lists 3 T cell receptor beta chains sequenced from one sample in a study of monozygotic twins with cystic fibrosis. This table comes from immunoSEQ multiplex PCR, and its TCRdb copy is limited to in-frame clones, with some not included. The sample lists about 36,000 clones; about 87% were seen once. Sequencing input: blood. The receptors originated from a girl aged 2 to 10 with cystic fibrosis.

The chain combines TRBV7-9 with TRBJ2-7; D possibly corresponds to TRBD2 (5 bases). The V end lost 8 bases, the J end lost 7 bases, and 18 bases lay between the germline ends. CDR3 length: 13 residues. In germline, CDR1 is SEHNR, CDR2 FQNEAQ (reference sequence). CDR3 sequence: CASQHRLPGEQYF. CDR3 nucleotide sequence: TGTGCCAGCCAGCATAGACTTCCGGGGGAGCAGTACTTC.

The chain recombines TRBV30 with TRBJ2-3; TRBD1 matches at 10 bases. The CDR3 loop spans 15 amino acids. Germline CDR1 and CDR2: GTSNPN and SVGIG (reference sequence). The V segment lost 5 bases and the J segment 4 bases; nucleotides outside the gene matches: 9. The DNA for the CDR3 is TGTGCCTGGGGAGCAGGGGACAGGGGATCAGATACGCAGTATTTT. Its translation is CAWGAGDRGSDTQYF.

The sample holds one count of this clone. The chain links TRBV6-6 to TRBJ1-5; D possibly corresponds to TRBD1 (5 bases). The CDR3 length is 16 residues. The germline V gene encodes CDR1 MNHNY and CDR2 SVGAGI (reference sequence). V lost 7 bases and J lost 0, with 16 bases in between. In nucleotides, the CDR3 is TGTGCCAGCATCCGAAACCAGGGTTATAGCAATCAGCCCCAGCATTTT. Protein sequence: CASIRNQGYSNQPQHF.